What follows are 27 T cell receptor beta chains derived from one specimen sequenced in a study of identical twins. TCRdb ran MiXCR on the 5' RACE reads and lists one entry per CDR3 protein. Altogether approximately 670,000 distinct CDR3 sequences are present, around 6.1% being singletons, with the ten largest covering about 2%. Sample: naive T cells sorted from blood. These receptors all come from a man aged 18 to 30 in good health.

This clonotype was recorded a few times. The chain combines TRBV3-1 with TRBJ1-6; TRBD1 is a possible D gene (5 bases). Deletions cut 3 bases from V and 8 bases from J, with 11 bases between. This CDR3 has 14 amino acids. Germline lookup yields CDR1 LGHDT and CDR2 YNNKEL (reference sequence). CDR3 nucleotides: TGTGCCAGCAGCCAGCGGGACGCGGATTCACCCCTCCACTTT. It specifies CASSQRDADSPLHF. Full variable domain (remainder filled in from reference TRBV3-1 and TRBJ1-6): DTAVSQTPKYLVTQMGNDKSIKCEQNLGHDTMYWYKQDSKKFLKIMFSYNNKELIINETVPNRFSPKSPDKAHLNLHINSLELGDSAVYFCASSQRDADSPLHFGNGTRLTVT.

The table lists this clonotype with many counts. This rearrangement joins TRBV5-8 to TRBJ2-1; TRBD1 aligns across 10 bases. V lost 0 bases to trimming and J lost 8 bases; unmatched junction nucleotides: 5. The CDR3 is 15 amino acids. CDR1 is SGHTS, CDR2 YDEGEE, per germline. CDR3 region: CASSLGQGAKDEQFF. The CDR3 nucleotides read TGTGCCAGCAGCTTGGGACAGGGGGCGAAGGATGAGCAGTTCTTC.

CDR3 region: CASSVAVSYNEQFF. CDR3 nucleotide sequence: TGTGCCAGCAGCGTAGCGGTCTCCTACAATGAGCAGTTCTTC. V usage is TRBV9 and J usage is TRBJ2-1, with D unclear. The CDR3 has 14 residues. Germline V gene data show CDR1 as SGDLS and CDR2 as YYNGEE. V lost 0 bases and J lost 0, with 4 bases in between.

This clonotype turned up a few times. This CDR3 reads CASSGESGLSNEQFF. DNA of the CDR3: TGTGCCAGCAGCGGAGAAAGTGGACTTAGCAATGAGCAGTTCTTC. The chain links TRBV7-3 to TRBJ2-1; the D gene is possibly TRBD2 (5 bases). The germline V and J ends were trimmed by 5 bases and 6 bases, with 17 bases remaining between them. Germline-derived CDR1 and CDR2 are SGHTA and FQGTGA. This CDR3 is 15 amino acids long.

This clonotype was detected a few times. The chain carries TRBV21-1 and TRBJ2-1; the table's TRBD2 call for D was not verified on the DNA. TRBV21-1 is tagged as a pseudogene. The CDR3 spans 18 residues. The CDR3 spells CASRLTSGSPPGYNEQFF. The CDR3 DNA reads TGTGCCAGCAGGTTGACTAGCGGGAGCCCCCCGGGTTACAATGAGCAGTTCTTC.

This clonotype has a count of ten or more. The chain recombines TRBV24-1 with TRBJ2-7; D not resolved. The CDR3 runs to 14 residues. CDR1 is KGHDR, CDR2 SFDVKD, per germline. Trimming took off 2 bases at V and 2 bases at J, with 9 bases between the two ends. Here the CDR3 DNA reads TGTGCCACCAGTGATTCAGACCGTACCTACGAGCAGTACTTC. Protein: CATSDSDRTYEQYF.

The rearrangement joins TRBV20-1 to TRBJ2-1; TRBD2 agrees at 7 bases. Trimming took 0 bases from V and 4 from J; bases not matched to a gene: 6. Germline lookup yields CDR1 DFQATT and CDR2 SNEGSKA (reference sequence). The CDR3 spans 15 residues. The CDR3 DNA reads as TGCAGTGCTAGAGATACCGAGCGGGGTTACAATGAGCAGTTCTTC. Protein sequence: CSARDTERGYNEQFF.

This clonotype appeared many times. V usage is TRBV20-1 and J usage is TRBJ1-4; 10 positions match TRBD1. The trim removed 6 bases at V and 5 bases at J, leaving 3 bases unmatched. This CDR3 is 13 amino acids long. Germline CDR1 DFQATT, CDR2 SNEGSKA (reference sequence). Here the CDR3 DNA reads TGCAGTGCACCGGGACAGGGGAATGAAAAACTGTTTTTT. Residues: CSAPGQGNEKLFF.

This clonotype appeared a few times. V is TRBV14 and J is TRBJ2-1, with D maybe TRBD1 (6 bases). This CDR3 is 13 amino acids long. CDR1 and CDR2 from the germline V gene are SGHDN and FVKESK. Trimming took off 0 bases at V and 9 bases at J, with 9 bases between the two ends. The CDR3 protein is CASSQERGSEQFF. CDR3 in DNA: TGTGCCAGCAGCCAAGAAAGGGGGAGTGAGCAGTTCTTC.

The chain joins TRBV21-1 to TRBJ2-3; the D call TRBD1 from the table was never checked on the DNA. TRBV21-1 is annotated as a pseudogene. This CDR3 region has 15 residues. CDR3 bases: TGTGCCAGCTCAACAGGGTTGGGTTCCACAGATACGCAGTATTTT. As protein: CASSTGLGSTDTQYF.

This clonotype was counted many times. The chain carries TRBV6-1 and TRBJ1-3; 7 bases are a match to TRBD1. This CDR3 spans 14 amino acids. Trimming cost V 7 bases and J 0 bases; bases outside gene matches: 3. Per the germline V gene, CDR1 is MNHNS and CDR2 is SASEGT. CDR3 in amino acids: CASTDRFSGNTIYF. CDR3 coding DNA: TGTGCCAGCACGGACAGGTTCTCTGGAAACACCATATATTTT.

This clonotype was observed at least ten times. This rearrangement joins TRBV7-8 to TRBJ2-3; D possibly uses TRBD1 or TRBD2 (5 bases each). Germline V gives CDR1 SGHVS, CDR2 FQNEAQ. V lost 3 bases and J lost 4, with 8 bases in between. The CDR3 covers 13 residues. This CDR3 is CASSFGTSDTQYF. CDR3 DNA sequence: TGTGCCAGCAGCTTCGGGACCTCAGATACGCAGTATTTT.

In this sample, this clonotype turned up many times. This chain uses TRBV12-3 or TRBV12-4 with TRBJ1-6; 8 positions match TRBD1. Unmatched junction bases numbered 7, after V lost 6 bases and J lost 9 bases. The CDR3 has 14 amino acids. In nucleotides, the CDR3 is TGTGCCAGCAGACAGGGACAGGCAACTTCACCCCTCCACTTT. This translates into CASRQGQATSPLHF.

This chain links TRBV11-2 with TRBJ1-1; a weak D match, TRBD1 (5 bases). V lost 5 bases and J lost 3, with 16 bases in between. This CDR3 has 15 amino acids. CDR1 is SGHAT and CDR2 is FQNNGV in the germline V gene. The CDR3 loop reads CASSLVRWGDTEAFF. The DNA for the CDR3 is TGTGCCAGCAGCCTAGTACGGTGGGGGGACACTGAAGCTTTCTTT.

The J gene is TRBJ2-7, the V gene TRBV4-1; the D call may be TRBD1 or TRBD2 (5 bases each). This CDR3 region has 13 residues. The germline V and J ends were trimmed by 2 bases and 6 bases, with 11 bases remaining between them. Germline V gene sequence: CDR1 MGHRA, CDR2 YSYEKL. The CDR3 is CASSQTGTSEQYV. CDR3 in DNA: TGCGCCAGCAGCCAAACCGGGACCTCCGAGCAGTACGTC.

This chain links TRBV27 with TRBJ2-7; D remains unclear. The CDR3 has 15 amino acids. The germline V gene has CDR1 MNHEY and CDR2 SMNVEV (reference sequence). The germline V and J ends were trimmed by 0 bases and 3 bases, with 12 bases remaining between them. The CDR3 here is CASSLSFLVRYEQYF. The DNA for the CDR3 is TGTGCCAGCAGTTTATCGTTCCTAGTCCGCTACGAGCAGTACTTC.

This clonotype was counted at least ten times. The chain is built from TRBV27 and TRBJ1-2; no definite D call. Trimming cost V 5 bases and J 4 bases, with 14 bases left between them. This CDR3 has 14 residues. Germline loops: CDR1 MNHEY, CDR2 SMNVEV (reference sequence). The CDR3 loop reads CASSQSAESYGYTF. As DNA, the CDR3 is TGTGCCAGCAGTCAAAGCGCAGAGAGCTATGGCTACACCTTC.

This clonotype was counted only a few times. Compared with germline, one end of the junction differs, possibly owing to a read error. V usage is TRBV3-1 and J usage is TRBJ2-7, with D perhaps TRBD1 (5 bases). Germline-derived CDR1 and CDR2 are LGHDT and YNNKEL (reference sequence). The CDR3 is made up of 14 amino acids. The CDR3 DNA reads as TGTGCCAGCAACCAAGGGATCGTAGGGGCCGAGCAGTACTTC. Translation gives CASNQGIVGAEQYF.

In its sample, this clonotype was seen many times. The genes are TRBV12-3 or TRBV12-4 and TRBJ2-1; a weak D match, TRBD2 (6 bases). Trimming stripped 6 bases from V and 9 bases from J, with 15 bases between. The CDR3 is 13 residues long. The CDR3 DNA reads as TGTGCCAGCAGCCGCCCCGGGGAGGCTGAGCAGTTCTTC. This codes for CASSRPGEAEQFF.

The CDR3 nucleotides are TGTGCCAGCAGTTCTAGCGGGAGGCTCCTGAGCTCCTACAATGAGCAGTTCTTC. Protein: CASSSSGRLLSSYNEQFF. J is TRBJ2-1 and V is TRBV6-5, with TRBD2 matching 11 bases. The germline CDR1 and CDR2 sequences are MNHEY and SVGAGI. V lost 4 bases, J lost 0 bases, and 8 bases stayed unmatched. CDR3 size: 18 residues.

This clonotype was counted at least ten times. The chain links TRBV24-1 to TRBJ2-3; 9 nucleotides align to TRBD1. This CDR3 is 15 amino acids long. In germline, CDR1 is KGHDR, CDR2 SFDVKD. V lost 4 bases and J lost 5; bases outside the gene matches: 6. The chain's CDR3 is CATSEGTGYGDTQYF. The CDR3 DNA reads TGTGCCACCAGTGAGGGGACAGGGTACGGAGATACGCAGTATTTT.

This clonotype was observed many times. The DNA for the CDR3 is TGCAGCGTTGAGATCGGCTTTACAGCTTTCTTT. Translating gives CSVEIGFTAFF. The chain links TRBV29-1 to TRBJ1-1; D gene unclear. CDR1 is SQVTM, CDR2 ANQGSEA, per germline. The CDR3 contains 11 residues. Deletions cut 3 bases from V and 10 bases from J, with 12 bases between.

This clonotype was picked up many times. The gene calls are TRBV12-3 or TRBV12-4 and TRBJ2-3, with D possibly TRBD2 on 5 matching bases. The CDR3 contains 14 residues. Between the trimmed V and J ends, which lost 8 bases and 6 bases, there was a span of 18 bases. CDR3 coding DNA: TGTGCCAGCGAGGCGAGCGGCCCCCCCGATACGCAGTATTTT. It yields the protein CASEASGPPDTQYF.

The chain joins TRBV10-3 to TRBJ2-1; D is unresolved. Per germline, CDR1 ENHRY and CDR2 SYGVKD. V was pared by 9 bases and J by 0 bases, with 18 bases between. The CDR3 totals 16 residues. CDR3 bases: TGTGCCATGGGGTTATCAGATCCGAGCTCCTACAATGAGCAGTTCTTC. Encoded protein: CAMGLSDPSSYNEQFF.

In its sample, this clonotype was seen a few times. The rearrangement links TRBV20-1 to TRBJ2-7, with a possible D match to TRBD1 (6 bases). V dropped 3 bases and J dropped 3 bases, with 15 bases sitting between them. The CDR3 extends over 14 amino acids. Germline V gives CDR1 DFQATT, CDR2 SNEGSKA (reference sequence). The CDR3 sequence is CSASIATGNYEQYF. The DNA of the CDR3 is TGCAGTGCTAGTATAGCCACAGGGAACTACGAGCAGTACTTC.

This clonotype was seen at least ten times. This chain connects TRBV10-3 to TRBJ2-3, with unresolved D. From germline, CDR1 is ENHRY and CDR2 SYGVKD. This CDR3 region has 12 residues. V lost 8 bases and J 5 bases, leaving 11 bases between the germline ends. CDR3: CAIGGAQDTQYF. CDR3 sequence (DNA): TGTGCCATCGGTGGAGCCCAAGATACGCAGTATTTT.

This clonotype was seen more than once but under ten times. V is TRBV5-1 and J is TRBJ2-5; D might be TRBD2 (5 bases). Looked up from germline, CDR1 is SGHRS and CDR2 is YFSETQ. CDR3 length: 15 residues. Trimming shortened V by 3 bases and J by 1 base, and 13 bases separated the two germline ends. The CDR3 reads CASSSYQRLQETQYF. The DNA for the CDR3 is TGCGCCAGCAGCTCGTATCAGCGGCTCCAAGAGACCCAGTACTTC.